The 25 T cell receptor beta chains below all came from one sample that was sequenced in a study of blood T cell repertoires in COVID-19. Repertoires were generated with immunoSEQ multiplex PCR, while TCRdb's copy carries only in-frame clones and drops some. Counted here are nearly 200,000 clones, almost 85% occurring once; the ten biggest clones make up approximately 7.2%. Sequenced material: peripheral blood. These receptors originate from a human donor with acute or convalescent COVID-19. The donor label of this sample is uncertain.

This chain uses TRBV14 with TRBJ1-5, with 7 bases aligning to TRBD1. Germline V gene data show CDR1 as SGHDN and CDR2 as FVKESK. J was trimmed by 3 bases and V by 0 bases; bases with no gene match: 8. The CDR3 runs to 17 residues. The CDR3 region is CASSQEPGTAYNQPQHF. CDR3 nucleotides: TGTGCCAGCAGCCAAGAACCAGGGACAGCCTACAATCAGCCCCAGCATTTT.

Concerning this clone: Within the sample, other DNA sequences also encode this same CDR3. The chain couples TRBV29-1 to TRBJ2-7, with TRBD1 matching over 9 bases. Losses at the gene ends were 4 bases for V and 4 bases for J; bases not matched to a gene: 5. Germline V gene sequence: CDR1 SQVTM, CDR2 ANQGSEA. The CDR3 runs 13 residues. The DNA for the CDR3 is TGCAGCGTTGGGGGACAGGGTACTTACGAGCAGTACTTC. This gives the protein CSVGGQGTYEQYF.

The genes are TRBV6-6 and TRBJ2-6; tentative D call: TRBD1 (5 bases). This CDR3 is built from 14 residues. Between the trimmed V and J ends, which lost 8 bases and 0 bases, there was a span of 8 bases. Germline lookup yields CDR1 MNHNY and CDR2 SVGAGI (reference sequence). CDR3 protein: CASAQGSGANVLTF. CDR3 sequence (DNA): TGTGCCAGCGCGCAGGGCTCTGGGGCCAACGTCCTGACTTTC.

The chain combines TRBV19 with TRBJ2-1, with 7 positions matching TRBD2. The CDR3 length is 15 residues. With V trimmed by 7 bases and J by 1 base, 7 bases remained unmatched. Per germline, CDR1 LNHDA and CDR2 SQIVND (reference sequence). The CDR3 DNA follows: TGTGCCAGTATTCCAACGGGAGGTTCCTACAATGAGCAGTTCTTC. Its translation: CASIPTGGSYNEQFF.

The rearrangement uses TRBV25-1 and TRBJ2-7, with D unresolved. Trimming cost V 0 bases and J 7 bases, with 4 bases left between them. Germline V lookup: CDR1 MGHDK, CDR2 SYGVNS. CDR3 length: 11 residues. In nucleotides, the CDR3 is TGTGCCAGCAGTGAATATCAGGAGCAGTACTTC. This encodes CASSEYQEQYF.

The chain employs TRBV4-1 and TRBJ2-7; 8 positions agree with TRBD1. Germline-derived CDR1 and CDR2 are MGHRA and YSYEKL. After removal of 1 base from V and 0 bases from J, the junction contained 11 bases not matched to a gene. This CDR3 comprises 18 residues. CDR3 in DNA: TGCGCCAGCAGCCAAGGCCACACCGGGACAGGTTCCTCCTACGAGCAGTACTTC. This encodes CASSQGHTGTGSSYEQYF.

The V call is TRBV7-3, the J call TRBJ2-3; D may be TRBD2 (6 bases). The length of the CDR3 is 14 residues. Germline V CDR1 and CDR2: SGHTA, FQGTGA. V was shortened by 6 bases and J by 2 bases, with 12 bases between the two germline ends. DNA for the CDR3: TGTGCCAGCAGTCCGGGACTTCTCACAGATACGCAGTATTTT. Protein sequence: CASSPGLLTDTQYF.

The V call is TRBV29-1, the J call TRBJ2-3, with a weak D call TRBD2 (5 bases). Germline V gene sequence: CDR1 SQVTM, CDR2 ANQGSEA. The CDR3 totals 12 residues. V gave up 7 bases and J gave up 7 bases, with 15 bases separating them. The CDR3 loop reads CSAPTTSNTQYF. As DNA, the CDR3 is TGCAGCGCACCGACTACCTCTAATACGCAGTATTTT.

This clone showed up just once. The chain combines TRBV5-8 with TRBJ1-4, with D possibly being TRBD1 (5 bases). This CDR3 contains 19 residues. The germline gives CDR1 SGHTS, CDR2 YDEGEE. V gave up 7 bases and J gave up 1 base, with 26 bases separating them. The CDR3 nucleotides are TGTGCCAGCGGCTCTGACGGCAGGGCGGCCGGTGAAACTAATGAAAAACTGTTTTTT. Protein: CASGSDGRAAGETNEKLFF.

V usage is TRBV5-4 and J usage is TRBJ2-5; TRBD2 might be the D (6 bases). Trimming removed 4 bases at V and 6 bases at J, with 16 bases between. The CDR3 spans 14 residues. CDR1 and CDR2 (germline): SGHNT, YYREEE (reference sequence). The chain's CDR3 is CASSGEWGGKTQYF. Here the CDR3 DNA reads TGTGCCAGCAGCGGGGAGTGGGGCGGGAAGACCCAGTACTTC.

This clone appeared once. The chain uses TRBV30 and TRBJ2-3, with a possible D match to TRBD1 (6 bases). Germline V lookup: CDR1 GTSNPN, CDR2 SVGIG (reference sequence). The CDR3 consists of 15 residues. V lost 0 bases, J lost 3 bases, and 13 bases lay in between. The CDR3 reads CAWSVRRGRTDTQYF. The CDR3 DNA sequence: TGTGCCTGGAGTGTACGTAGGGGGAGAACAGATACGCAGTATTTT.

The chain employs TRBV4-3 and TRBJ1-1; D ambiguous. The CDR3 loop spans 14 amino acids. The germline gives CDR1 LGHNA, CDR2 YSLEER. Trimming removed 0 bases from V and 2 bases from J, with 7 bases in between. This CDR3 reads CASSQDWRNTEAFF. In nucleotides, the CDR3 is TGCGCCAGCAGCCAAGATTGGAGAAACACTGAAGCTTTCTTT.

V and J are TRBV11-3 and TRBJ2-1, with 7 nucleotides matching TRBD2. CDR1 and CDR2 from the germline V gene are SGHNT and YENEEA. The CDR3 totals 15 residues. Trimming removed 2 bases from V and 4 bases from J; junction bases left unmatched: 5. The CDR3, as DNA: TGTGCCAGCAGCTTACGCGGGAGAGGGTACAATGAGCAGTTCTTC. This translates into CASSLRGRGYNEQFF.

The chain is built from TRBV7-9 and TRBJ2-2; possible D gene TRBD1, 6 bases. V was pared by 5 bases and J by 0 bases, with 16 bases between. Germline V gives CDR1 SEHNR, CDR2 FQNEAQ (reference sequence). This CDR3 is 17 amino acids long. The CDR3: CASSNRDTPANTGELFF. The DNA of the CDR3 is TGTGCCAGCAGCAACCGGGACACCCCAGCGAACACCGGGGAGCTGTTTTTT.

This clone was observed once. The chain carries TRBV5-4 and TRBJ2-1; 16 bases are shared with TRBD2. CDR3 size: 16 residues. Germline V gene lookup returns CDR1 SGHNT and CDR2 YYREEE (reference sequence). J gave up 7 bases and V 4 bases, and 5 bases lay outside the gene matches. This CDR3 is CASSGGTSGRDNEQFF. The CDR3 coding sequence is TGTGCCAGCAGCGGAGGGACTAGCGGGAGGGATAATGAGCAGTTCTTC.

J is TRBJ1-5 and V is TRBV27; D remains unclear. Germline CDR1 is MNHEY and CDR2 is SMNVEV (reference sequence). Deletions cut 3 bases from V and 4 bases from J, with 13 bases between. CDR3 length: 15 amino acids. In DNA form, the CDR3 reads TGTGCCAGCAGTTTCGACGGTCTACTAAATCAGCCCCAGCATTTT. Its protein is CASSFDGLLNQPQHF.

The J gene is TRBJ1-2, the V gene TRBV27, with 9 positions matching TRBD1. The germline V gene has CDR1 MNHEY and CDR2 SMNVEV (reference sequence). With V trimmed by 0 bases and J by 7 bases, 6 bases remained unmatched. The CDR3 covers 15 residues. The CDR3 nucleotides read TGTGCCAGCAGTTTATCGTCACAGGGGGCGGTTGGCTACACCTTC. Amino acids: CASSLSSQGAVGYTF.

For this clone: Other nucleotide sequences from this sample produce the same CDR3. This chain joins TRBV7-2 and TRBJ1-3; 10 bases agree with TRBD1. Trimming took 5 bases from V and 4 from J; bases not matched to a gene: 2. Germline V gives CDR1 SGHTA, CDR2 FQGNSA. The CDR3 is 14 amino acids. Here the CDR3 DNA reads TGTGCCAGCAGCCGGGGACAGGGGGGAAACACCATATATTTT. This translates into CASSRGQGGNTIYF.

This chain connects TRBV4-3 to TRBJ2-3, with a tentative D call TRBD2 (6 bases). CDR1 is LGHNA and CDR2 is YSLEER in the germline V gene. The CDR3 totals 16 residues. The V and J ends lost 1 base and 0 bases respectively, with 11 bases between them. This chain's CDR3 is CASSQGGGISTDTQYF. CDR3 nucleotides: TGCGCCAGCAGCCAAGGTGGAGGGATTAGCACAGATACGCAGTATTTT.

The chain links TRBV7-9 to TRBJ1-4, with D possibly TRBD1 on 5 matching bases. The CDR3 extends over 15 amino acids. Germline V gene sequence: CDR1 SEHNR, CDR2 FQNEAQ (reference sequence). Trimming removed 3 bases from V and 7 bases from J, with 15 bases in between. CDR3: CASSLPQGGAEKLFF. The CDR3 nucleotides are TGTGCCAGCAGCTTGCCTCAGGGCGGTGCTGAAAAACTGTTTTTT.

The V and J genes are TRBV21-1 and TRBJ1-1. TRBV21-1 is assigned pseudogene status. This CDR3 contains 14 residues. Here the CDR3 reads CASSKGGPNTEAFF. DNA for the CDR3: TGTGCCAGCAGCAAGGGGGGACCGAACACTGAAGCTTTCTTT.

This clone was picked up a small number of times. DNA for the CDR3: TGCGCCAGCAACGGAGGTGGTGTGGATACGCAGTATTTT. This translates into CASNGGGVDTQYF. The chain has TRBV5-1 and TRBJ2-3; maybe TRBD2 (5 bases). The V end lost 6 bases, the J end lost 6 bases, and 14 bases lay between the germline ends. The CDR3 is 13 amino acids. The germline V gene encodes CDR1 SGHRS and CDR2 YFSETQ.

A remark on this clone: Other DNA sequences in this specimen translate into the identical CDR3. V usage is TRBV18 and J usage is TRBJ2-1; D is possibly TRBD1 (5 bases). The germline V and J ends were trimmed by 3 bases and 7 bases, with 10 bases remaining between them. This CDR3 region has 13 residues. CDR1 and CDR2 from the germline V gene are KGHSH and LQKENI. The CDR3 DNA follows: TGTGCCAGCTCACCCCGGGCAGGGAATGAGCAGTTCTTC. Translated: CASSPRAGNEQFF.

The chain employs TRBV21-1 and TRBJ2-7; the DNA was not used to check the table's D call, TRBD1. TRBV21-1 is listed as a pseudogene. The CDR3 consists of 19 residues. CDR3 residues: CASSKAPDDAGTGSNEQYF. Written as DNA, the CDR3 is TGTGCCAGCAGCAAAGCTCCCGATGATGCCGGGACAGGCTCCAACGAGCAGTACTTC.

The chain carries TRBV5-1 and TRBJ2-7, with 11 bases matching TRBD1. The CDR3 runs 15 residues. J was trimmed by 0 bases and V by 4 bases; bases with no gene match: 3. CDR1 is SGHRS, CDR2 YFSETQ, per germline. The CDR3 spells CASSAGQGASYEQYF. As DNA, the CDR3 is TGCGCCAGCAGCGCAGGACAGGGGGCCTCCTACGAGCAGTACTTC.